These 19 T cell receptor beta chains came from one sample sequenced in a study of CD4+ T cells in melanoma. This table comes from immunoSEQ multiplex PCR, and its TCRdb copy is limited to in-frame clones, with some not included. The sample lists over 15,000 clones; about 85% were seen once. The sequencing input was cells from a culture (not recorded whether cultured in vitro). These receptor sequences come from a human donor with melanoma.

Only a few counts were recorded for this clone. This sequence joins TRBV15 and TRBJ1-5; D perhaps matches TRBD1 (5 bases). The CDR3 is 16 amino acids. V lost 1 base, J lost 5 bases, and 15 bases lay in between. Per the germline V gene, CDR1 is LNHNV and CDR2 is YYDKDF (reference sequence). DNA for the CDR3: TGTGCCACCAGCAGAGCGGAGGGGTACGGGGATCAGCCCCAGCATTTT. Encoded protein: CATSRAEGYGDQPQHF.

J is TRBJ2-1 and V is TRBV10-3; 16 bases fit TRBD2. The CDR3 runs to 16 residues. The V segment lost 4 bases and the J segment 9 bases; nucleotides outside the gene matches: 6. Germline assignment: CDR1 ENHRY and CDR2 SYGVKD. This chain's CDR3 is CAISAGTSGGAGEQFF. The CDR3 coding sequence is TGTGCCATCAGTGCCGGGACTAGCGGGGGGGCAGGTGAGCAGTTCTTC.

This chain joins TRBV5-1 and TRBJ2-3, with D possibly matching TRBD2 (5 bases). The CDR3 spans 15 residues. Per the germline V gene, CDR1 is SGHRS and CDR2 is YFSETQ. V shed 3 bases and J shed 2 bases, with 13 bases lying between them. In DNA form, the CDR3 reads TGCGCCAGCAGCTCCCCACTAGGTGCCACAGATACGCAGTATTTT. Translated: CASSSPLGATDTQYF.

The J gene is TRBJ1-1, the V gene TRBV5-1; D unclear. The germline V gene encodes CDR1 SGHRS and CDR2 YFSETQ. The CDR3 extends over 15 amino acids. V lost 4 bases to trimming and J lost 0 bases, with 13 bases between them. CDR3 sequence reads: CASSGIPGMNTEAFF. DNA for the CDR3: TGCGCCAGCAGCGGTATCCCCGGCATGAACACTGAAGCTTTCTTT.

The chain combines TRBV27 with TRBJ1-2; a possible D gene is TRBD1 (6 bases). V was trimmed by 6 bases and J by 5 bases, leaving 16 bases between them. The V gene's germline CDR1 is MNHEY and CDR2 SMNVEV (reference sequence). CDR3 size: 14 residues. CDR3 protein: CASSSRQGMYGYTF. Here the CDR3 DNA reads TGTGCCAGCAGCTCCCGTCAGGGGATGTATGGCTACACCTTC.

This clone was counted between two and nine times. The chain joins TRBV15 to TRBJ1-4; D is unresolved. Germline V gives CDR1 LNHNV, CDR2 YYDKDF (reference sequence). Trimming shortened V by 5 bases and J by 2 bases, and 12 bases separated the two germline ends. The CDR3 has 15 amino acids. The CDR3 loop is CATSPRVLTNEKLFF. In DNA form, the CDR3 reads TGTGCCACCAGCCCCCGAGTATTGACTAATGAAAAACTGTTTTTT.

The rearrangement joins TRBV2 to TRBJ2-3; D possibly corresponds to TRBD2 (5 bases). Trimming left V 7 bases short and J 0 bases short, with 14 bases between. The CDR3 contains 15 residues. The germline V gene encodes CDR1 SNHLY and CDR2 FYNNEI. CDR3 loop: CASIRRRPSTDTQYF. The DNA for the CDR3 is TGTGCCAGCATAAGGAGGCGGCCTAGCACAGATACGCAGTATTTT.

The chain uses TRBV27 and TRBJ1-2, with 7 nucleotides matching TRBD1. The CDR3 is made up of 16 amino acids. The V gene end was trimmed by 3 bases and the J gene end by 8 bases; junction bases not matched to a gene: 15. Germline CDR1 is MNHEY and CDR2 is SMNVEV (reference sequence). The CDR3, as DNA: TGTGCCAGCAGTTTCCGAGGGGGCAGGACTTCTAAAGGCTACACCTTC. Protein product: CASSFRGGRTSKGYTF.

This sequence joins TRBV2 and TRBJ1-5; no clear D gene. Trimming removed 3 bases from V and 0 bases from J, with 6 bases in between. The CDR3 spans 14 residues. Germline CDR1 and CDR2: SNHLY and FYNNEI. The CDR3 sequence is CASSDINSNQPQHF. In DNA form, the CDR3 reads TGTGCCAGCAGTGACATTAATAGCAATCAGCCCCAGCATTTT.

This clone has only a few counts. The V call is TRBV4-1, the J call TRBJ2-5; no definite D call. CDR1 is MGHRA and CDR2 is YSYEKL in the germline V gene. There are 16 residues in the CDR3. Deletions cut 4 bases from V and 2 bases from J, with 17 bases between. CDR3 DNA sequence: TGCGCCAGCAGCCCCCTCTTGCGGCGATCTCAAGAGACCCAGTACTTC. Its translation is CASSPLLRRSQETQYF.

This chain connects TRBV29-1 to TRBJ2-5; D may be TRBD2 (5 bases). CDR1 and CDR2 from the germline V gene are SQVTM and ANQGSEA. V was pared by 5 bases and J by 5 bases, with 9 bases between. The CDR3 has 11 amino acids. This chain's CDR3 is CSVSLGETQYF. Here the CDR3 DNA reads TGCAGCGTTTCACTAGGGGAGACCCAGTACTTC.

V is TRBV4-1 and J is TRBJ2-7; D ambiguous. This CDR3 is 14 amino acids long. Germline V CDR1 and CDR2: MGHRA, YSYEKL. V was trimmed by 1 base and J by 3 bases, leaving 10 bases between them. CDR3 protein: CASSQAAIDYEQYF. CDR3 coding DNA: TGCGCCAGCAGCCAAGCGGCTATAGACTACGAGCAGTACTTC.

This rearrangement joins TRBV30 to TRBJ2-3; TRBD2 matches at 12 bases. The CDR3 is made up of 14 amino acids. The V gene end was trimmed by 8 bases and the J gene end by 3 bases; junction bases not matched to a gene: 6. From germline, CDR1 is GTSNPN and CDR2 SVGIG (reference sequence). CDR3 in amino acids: CARTSGMSTDTQYF. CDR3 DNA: TGTGCCCGGACTAGCGGGATGTCAACAGATACGCAGTATTTT.

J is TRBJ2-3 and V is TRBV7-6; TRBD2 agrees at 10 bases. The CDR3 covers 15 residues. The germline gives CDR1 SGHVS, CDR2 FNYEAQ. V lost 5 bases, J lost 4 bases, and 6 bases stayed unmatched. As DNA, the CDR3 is TGTGCCAGCAGCCTTACCGGGACTAGCGCAGATACGCAGTATTTT. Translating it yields CASSLTGTSADTQYF.

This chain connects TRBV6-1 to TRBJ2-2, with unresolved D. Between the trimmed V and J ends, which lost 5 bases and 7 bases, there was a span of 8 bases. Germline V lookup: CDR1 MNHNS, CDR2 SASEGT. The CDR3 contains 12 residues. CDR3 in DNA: TGTGCCAGCAGTCCGTTGGTCGGGGAGCTGTTTTTT. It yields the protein CASSPLVGELFF.

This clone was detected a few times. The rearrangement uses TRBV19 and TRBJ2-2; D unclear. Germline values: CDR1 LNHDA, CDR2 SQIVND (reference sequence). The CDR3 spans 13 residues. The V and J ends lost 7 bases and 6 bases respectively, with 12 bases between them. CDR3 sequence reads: CASTLEPAGELFF. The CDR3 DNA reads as TGTGCCAGTACCCTTGAGCCGGCCGGGGAGCTGTTTTTT.

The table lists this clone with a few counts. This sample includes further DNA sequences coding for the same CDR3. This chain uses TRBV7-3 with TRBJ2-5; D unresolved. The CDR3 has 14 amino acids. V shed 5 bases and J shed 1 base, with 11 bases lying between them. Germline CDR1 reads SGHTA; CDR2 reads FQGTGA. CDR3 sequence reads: CASSPTGLQETQYF. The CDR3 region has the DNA TGTGCCAGCAGCCCCACGGGCCTCCAAGAGACCCAGTACTTC. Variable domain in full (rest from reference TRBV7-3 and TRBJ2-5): GAGVSQTPSNKVTEKGKYVELRCDPISGHTALYWYRQSLGQGPEFLIYFQGTGAADDSGLPNDRFFAVRPEGSVSTLKIQRTERGDSAVYLCASSPTGLQETQYFGPGTRLLVL.

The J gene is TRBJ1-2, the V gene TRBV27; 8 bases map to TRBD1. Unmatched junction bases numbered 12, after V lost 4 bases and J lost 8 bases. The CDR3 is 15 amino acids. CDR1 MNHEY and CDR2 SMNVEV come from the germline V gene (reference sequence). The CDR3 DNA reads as TGTGCCAGCAGTTCATCAATGGGACAGGTGCGGGGCTACACCTTC. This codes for CASSSSMGQVRGYTF.

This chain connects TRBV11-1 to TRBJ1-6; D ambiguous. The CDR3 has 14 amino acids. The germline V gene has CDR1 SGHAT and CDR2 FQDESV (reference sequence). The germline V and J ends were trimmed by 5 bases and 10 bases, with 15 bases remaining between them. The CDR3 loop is CASSLQAGRSPLHF. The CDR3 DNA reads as TGTGCCAGCAGCCTTCAGGCCGGTCGGTCACCCCTCCACTTT. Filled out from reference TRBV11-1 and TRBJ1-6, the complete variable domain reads EAEVAQSPRYKITEKSQAVAFWCDPISGHATLYWYRQILGQGPELLVQFQDESVVDDSQLPKDRFSAERLKGVDSTLKIQPAELGDSAMYLCASSLQAGRSPLHFGNGTRLTVT.